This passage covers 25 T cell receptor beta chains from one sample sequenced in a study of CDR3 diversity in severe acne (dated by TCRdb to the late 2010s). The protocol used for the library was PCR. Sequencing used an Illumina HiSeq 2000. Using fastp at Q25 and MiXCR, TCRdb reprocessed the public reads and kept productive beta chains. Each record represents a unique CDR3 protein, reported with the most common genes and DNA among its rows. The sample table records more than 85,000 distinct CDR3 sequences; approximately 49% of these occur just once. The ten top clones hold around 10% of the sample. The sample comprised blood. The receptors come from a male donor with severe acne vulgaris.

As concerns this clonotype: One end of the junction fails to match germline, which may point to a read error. The DNA of the CDR3 is TGTGCCAGCAGCGAAGGTGACGGGGGGTACCAAGAGACCCAGTACTTC. Translated: CASSEGDGGYQETQYF. This chain joins TRBV2 and TRBJ2-5; 7 bases map to TRBD2. There are 16 residues in the CDR3. Germline CDR1 is SNHLY and CDR2 is FYNNEI.

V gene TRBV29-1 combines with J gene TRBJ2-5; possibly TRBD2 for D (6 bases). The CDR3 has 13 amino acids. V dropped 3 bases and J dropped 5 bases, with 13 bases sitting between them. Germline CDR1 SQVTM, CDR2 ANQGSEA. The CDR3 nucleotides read TGCAGCGTTGATTACGGGAGCCACGAGACCCAGTACTTC. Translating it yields CSVDYGSHETQYF. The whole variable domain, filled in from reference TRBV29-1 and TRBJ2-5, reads SAVISQKPSRDICQRGTSLTIQCQVDSQVTMMFWYRQQPGQSLTLIATANQGSEATYESGFVIDKFPISRPNLTFSTLTVSNMSPEDSSIYLCSVDYGSHETQYFGPGTRLLVL.

DNA for the CDR3: TGTGCAGCGGGGACTAGCTCCTACGAGCAGTACTTC. Its translation: CAAGTSSYEQYF. The rearrangement uses TRBV7-8 and TRBJ2-7; 8 positions agree with TRBD2. CDR1 is SGHVS and CDR2 is FQNEAQ in the germline V gene. CDR3 size: 12 residues.

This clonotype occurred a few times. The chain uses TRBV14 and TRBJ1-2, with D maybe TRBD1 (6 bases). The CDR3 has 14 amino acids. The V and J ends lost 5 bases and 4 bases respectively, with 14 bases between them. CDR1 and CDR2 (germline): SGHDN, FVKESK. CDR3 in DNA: TGTGCCAGCAGCAGTCAGGGGACGGGCTATGGCTACACCTTC. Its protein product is CASSSQGTGYGYTF.

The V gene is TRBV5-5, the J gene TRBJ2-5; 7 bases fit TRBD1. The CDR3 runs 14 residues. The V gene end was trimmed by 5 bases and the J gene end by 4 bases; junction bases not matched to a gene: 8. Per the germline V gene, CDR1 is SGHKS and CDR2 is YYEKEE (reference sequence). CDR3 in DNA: TGTGCCAGCAGTTTAACAGGGGCGGGAGAGACCCAGTACTTC. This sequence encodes CASSLTGAGETQYF.

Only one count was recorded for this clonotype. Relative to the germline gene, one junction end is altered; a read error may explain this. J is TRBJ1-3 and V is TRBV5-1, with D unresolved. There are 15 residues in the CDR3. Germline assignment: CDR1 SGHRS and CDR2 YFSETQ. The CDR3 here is CASSGPGPSGDTIYF. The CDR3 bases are TGCGCCAGCAGCGGGCCAGGACCCTCTGGAGACACCATATATTTT.

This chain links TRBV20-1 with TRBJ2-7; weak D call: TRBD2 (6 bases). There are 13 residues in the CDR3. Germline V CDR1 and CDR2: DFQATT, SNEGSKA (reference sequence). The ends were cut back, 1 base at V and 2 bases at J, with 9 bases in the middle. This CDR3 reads CSARVADTYEQYF. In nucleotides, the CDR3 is TGCAGTGCTAGAGTAGCGGACACCTACGAGCAGTACTTC.

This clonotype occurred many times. Here the CDR3 DNA reads TGTGCCAGCAGCTTAATAGGGGGCAAGGGGACTAGCGGGAGGGGGGGGGGCACCGGGGAGCTGTTTTTT. Its translation is CASSLIGGKGTSGRGGGTGELFF. The gene calls are TRBV7-3 and TRBJ2-2; 16 positions match TRBD2. This CDR3 is 23 amino acids long. The junction had 18 bases not matched to a gene; V was cut back by 1 base and J by 4 bases. Germline assignment: CDR1 SGHTA and CDR2 FQGTGA.

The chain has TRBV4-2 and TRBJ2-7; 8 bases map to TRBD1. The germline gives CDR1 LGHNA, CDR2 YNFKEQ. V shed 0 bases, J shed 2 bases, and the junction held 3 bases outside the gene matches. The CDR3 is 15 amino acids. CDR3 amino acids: CASSQETGDPYEQYV. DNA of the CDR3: TGTGCCAGCAGCCAAGAGACAGGGGACCCCTACGAGCAGTACGTC.

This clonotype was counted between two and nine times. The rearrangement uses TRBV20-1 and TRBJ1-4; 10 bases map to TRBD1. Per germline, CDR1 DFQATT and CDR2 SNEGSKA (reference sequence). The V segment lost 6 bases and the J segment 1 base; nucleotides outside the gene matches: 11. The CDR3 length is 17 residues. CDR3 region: CSARVRDRGETNEKLFF. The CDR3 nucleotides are TGCAGTGCCCGCGTCAGGGACAGGGGTGAAACTAATGAAAAACTGTTTTTT.

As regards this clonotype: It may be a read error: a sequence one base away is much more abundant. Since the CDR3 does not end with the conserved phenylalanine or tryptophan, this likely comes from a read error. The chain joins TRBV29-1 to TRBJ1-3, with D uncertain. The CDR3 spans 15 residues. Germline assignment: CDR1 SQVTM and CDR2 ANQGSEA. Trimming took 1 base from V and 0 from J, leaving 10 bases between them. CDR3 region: CSVEAAEASGNTIYY. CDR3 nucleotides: TGCAGCGTTGAAGCAGCGGAAGCCTCTGGAAACACCATATATTAT.

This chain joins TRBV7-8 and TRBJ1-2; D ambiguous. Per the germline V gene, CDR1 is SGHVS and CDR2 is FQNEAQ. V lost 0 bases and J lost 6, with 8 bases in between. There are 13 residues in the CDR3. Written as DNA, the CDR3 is TGTGCCAGCAGCTTAGCGAGGGTCCATGGCTACACCTTC. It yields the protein CASSLARVHGYTF.

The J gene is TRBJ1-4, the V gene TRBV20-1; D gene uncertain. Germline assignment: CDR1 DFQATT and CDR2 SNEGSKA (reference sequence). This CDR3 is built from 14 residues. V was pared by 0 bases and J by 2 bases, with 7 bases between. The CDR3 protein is CSARDPGTNEKLFF. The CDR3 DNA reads TGCAGTGCTAGAGATCCCGGGACTAATGAAAAACTGTTTTTT.

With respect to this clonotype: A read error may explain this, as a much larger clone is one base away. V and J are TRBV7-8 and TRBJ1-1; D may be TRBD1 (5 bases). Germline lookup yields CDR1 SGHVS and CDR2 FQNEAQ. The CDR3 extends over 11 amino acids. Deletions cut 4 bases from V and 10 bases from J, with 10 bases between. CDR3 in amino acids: CASSSDTRAFF. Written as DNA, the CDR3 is TGTGCCAGCAGCTCGGACACCAGAGCTTTCTTT.

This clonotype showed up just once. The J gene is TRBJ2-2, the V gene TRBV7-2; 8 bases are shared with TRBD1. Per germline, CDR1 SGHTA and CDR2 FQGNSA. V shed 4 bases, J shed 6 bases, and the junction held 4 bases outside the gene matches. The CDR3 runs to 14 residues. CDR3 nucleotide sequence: TGTGCCAGCAGCTACGGACAGGGCGCCGGGGAGCTGTTTTTT. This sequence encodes CASSYGQGAGELFF.

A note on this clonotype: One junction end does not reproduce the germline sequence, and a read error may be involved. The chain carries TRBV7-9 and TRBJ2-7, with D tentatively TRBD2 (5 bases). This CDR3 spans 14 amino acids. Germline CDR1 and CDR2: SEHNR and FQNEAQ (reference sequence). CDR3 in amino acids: CASSVARGPNEQYF. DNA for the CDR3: TGTGCCAGCAGCGTAGCGAGAGGCCCGAATGAGCAGTACTTC.

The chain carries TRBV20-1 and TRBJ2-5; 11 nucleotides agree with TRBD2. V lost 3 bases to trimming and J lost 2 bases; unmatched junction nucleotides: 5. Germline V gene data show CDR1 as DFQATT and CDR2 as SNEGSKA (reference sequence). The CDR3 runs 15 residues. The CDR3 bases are TGCAGTGCTAGTATGTTAGCGGGAGGGCAAGAGACCCAGTACTTC. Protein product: CSASMLAGGQETQYF.

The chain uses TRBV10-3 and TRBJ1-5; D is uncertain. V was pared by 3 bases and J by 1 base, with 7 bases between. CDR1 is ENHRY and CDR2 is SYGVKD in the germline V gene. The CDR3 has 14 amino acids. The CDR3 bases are TGTGCCATCAGTGATGGCCAGAGCAATCAGCCCCAGCATTTT. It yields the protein CAISDGQSNQPQHF.

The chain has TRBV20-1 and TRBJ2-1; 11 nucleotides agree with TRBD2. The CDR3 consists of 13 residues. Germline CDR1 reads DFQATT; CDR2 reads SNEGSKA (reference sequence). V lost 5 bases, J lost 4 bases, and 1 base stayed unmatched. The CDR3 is CSAGTSGYNEQFF. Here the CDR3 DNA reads TGCAGTGCTGGGACTAGCGGTTACAATGAGCAGTTCTTC.

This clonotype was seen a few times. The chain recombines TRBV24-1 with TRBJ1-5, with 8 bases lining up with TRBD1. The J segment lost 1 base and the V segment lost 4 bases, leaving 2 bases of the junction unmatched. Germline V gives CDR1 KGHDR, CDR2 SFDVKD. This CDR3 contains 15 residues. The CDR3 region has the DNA TGTGCCACCAGTGAGACAGGGGAGAGCAATCAGCCCCAGCATTTT. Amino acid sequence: CATSETGESNQPQHF.

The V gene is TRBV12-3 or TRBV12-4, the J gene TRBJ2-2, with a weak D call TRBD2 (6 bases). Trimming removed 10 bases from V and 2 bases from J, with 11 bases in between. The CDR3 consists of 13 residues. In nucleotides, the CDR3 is TGTGCCATTGGAGGGCCTAACACCGGGGAGCTGTTTTTT. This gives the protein CAIGGPNTGELFF.

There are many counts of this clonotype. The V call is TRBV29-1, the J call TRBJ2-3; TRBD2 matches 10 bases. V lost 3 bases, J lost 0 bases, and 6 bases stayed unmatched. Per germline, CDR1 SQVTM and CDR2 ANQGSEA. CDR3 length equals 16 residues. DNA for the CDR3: TGCAGCGTTGAGCCTAGCGGGGGCCCTAGCACAGATACGCAGTATTTT. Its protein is CSVEPSGGPSTDTQYF.

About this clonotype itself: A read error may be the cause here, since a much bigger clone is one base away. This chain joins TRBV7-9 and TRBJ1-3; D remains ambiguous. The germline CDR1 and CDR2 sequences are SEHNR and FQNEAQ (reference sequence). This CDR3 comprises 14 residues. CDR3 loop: CAGSLTGVVGTIYF. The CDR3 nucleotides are TGTGCCGGCAGCTTAACCGGGGTTGTGGGCACCATATATTTT.

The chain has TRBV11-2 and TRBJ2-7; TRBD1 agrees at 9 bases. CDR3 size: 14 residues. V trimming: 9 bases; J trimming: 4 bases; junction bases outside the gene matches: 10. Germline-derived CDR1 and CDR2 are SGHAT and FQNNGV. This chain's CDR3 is CASSPTGGAYEQYF. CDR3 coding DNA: TGTGCCAGTAGCCCTACAGGGGGCGCGTACGAGCAGTACTTC. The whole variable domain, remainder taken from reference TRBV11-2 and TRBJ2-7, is EAGVAQSPRYKIIEKRQSVAFWCNPISGHATLYWYQQILGQGPKLLIQFQNNGVVDDSQLPKDRFSAERLKGVDSTLKIQPAKLEDSAVYLCASSPTGGAYEQYFGPGTRLTVT.

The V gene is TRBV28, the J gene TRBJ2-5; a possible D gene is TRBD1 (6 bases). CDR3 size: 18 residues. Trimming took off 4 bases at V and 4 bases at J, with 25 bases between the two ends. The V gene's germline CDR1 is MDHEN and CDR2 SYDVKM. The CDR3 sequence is CASSSAPRGVDSLETQYF. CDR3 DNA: TGTGCCAGCAGTTCCGCCCCCAGGGGCGTTGATTCATTAGAGACCCAGTACTTC.